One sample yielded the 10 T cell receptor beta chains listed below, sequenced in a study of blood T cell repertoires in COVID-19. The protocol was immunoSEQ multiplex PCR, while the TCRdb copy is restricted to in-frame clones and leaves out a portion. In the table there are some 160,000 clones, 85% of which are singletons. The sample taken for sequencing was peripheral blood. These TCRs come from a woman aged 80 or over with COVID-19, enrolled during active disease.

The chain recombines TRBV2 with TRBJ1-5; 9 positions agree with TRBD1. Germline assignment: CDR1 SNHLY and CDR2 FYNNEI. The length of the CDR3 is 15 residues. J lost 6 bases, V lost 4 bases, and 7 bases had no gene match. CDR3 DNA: TGTGCCAGCAGTGTCGGGACAGGGAATGGTCAGCCCCAGCATTTT. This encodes CASSVGTGNGQPQHF.

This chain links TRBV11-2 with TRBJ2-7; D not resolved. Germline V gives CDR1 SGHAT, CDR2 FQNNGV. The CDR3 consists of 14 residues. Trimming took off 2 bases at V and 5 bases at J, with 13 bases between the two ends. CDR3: CASSLSLSRDEQYF. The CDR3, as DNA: TGTGCCAGCAGCTTAAGTCTATCTCGGGACGAGCAGTACTTC. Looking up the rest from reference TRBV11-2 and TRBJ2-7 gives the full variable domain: EAGVAQSPRYKIIEKRQSVAFWCNPISGHATLYWYQQILGQGPKLLIQFQNNGVVDDSQLPKDRFSAERLKGVDSTLKIQPAKLEDSAVYLCASSLSLSRDEQYFGPGTRLTVT.

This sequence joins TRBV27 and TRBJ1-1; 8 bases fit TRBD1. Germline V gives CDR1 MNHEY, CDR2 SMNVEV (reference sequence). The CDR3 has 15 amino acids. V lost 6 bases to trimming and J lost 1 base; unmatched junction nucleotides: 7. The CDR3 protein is CASSRWTGSNTEAFF. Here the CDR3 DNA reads TGTGCCAGCAGCCGCTGGACAGGGTCGAACACTGAAGCTTTCTTT.

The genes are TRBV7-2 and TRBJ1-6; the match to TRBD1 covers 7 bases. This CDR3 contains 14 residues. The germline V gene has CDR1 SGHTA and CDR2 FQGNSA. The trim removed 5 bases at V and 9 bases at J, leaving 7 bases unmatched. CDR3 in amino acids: CASSPSRGSSPLHF. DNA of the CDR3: TGTGCCAGCAGCCCTAGCAGGGGGTCTTCACCCCTCCACTTT.

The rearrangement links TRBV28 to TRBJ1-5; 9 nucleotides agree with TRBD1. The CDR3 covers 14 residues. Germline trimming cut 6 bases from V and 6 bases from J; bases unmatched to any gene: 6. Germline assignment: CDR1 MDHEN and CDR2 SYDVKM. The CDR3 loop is CASRPTGGSQPQHF. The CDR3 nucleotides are TGTGCCAGCAGGCCGACAGGGGGGTCTCAGCCCCAGCATTTT. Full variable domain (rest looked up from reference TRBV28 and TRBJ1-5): DVKVTQSSRYLVKRTGEKVFLECVQDMDHENMFWYRQDPGLGLRLIYFSYDVKMKEKGDIPEGYSVSREKKERFSLILESASTNQTSMYLCASRPTGGSQPQHFGDGTRLSIL.

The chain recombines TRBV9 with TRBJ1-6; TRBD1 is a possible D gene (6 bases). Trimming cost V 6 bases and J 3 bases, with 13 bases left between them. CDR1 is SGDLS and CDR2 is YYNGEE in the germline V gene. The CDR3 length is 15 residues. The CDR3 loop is CASKGVGVYNSPLHF. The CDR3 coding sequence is TGTGCCAGCAAGGGGGTTGGGGTCTATAATTCACCCCTCCACTTT.

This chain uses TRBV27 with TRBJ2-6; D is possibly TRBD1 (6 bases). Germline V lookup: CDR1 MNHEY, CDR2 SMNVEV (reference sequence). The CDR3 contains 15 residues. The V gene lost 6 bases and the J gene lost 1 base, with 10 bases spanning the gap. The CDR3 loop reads CASRTGRSGANVLTF. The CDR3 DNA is TGTGCCAGCAGGACAGGAAGATCTGGGGCCAACGTCCTGACTTTC.

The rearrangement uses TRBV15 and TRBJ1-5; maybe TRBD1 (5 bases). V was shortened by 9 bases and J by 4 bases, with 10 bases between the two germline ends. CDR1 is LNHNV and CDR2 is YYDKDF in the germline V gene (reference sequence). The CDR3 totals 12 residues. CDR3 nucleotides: TGTGCCACTTCCGACAGAAATCAGCCCCAGCATTTT. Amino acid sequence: CATSDRNQPQHF.

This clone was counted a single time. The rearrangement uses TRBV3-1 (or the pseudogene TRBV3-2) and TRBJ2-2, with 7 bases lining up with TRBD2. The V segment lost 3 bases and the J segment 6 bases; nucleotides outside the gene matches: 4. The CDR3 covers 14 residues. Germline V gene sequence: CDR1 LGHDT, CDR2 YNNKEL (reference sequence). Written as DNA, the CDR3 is TGTGCCAGCAGCCACGGCGGGGGTCCCGGGGAGCTGTTTTTT. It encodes CASSHGGGPGELFF.

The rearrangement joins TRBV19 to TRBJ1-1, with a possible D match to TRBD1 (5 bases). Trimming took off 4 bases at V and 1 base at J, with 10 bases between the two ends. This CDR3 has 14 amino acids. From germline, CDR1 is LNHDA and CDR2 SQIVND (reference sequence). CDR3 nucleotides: TGTGCCAGTAGTAAGTTCGGGGGGAACACTGAAGCTTTCTTT. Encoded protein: CASSKFGGNTEAFF.